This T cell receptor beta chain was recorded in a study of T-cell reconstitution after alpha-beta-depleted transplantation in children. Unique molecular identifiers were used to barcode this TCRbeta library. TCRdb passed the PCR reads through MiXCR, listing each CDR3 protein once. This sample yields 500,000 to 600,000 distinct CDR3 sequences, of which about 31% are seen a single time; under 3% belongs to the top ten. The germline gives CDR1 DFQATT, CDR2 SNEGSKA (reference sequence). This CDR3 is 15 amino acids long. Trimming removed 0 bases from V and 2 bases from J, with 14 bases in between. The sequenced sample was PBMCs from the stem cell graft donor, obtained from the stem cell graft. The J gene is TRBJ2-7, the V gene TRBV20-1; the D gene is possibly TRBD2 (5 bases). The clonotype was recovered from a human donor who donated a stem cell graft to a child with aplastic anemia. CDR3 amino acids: CSARDRSGPTYEQYF. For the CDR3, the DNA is TGCAGTGCTAGAGACCGGAGCGGCCCCACCTACGAGCAGTACTTC.